This TCR beta chain came from a study of TIL therapy for anti-PD-1-resistant metastatic lung cancer. Sequencing used immunoSEQ v3. The assay was immunoSEQ multiplex PCR, and TCRdb's table has in-frame clones only and misses some. The sample has 35,000 or so clones, less than 75% seen once. The time point denotes: pre-treatment sample, taken before nivolumab and TIL therapy. The sample holds a few counts of this clone. The CDR3 length is 12 residues. The germline V and J ends were trimmed by 4 bases and 0 bases, with 1 base remaining between them. Germline V gene lookup returns CDR1 SGDLS and CDR2 YYNGEE.

The rearrangement links TRBV9 to TRBJ2-2, with no clear D. This clonotype was obtained from a person between 30 and 79 years old with non-small cell lung cancer. Sequencing used blood, obtained at baseline. For the CDR3, the DNA is TGTGCCAGCAGCTCGAACACCGGGGAGCTGTTTTTT. Encoded protein: CASSSNTGELFF.